This T cell receptor (beta chain) derives from a study of cytomegalovirus exposure and HLA in healthy donors. Across the study: For the approximately 400 genotyped donors, 75% to 90% fell within the Caucasian-associated ancestry cluster.

The study ran its PCR with 60 Vbeta and 13 Jbeta primers. Clones were read by immunoSEQ multiplex PCR, and TCRdb kept only the in-frame ones, dropping some. The table has some 120,000 clones, 80% seen once. For this clone: The antigen remains unidentified.

This CDR3 comprises 15 residues. The germline CDR1 and CDR2 sequences are PRHDT and FYEKMQ (reference sequence). J gave up 3 bases and V 0 bases, and 2 bases lay outside the gene matches. General study results and limits: Earlier analysis found most TCR beta V segments productive about 87% or about 30% of the time.

The sample consisted of PBMCs. This TCR was sampled from a young man in good health and CMV-seropositive. The chain recombines TRBV13 with TRBJ2-3; TRBD2 matches 8 bases. CDR3 DNA: TGTGCCAGCAGCTTAGGCGGCGGGGGGACAGATACGCAGTATTTT. Amino acid sequence: CASSLGGGGTDTQYF.